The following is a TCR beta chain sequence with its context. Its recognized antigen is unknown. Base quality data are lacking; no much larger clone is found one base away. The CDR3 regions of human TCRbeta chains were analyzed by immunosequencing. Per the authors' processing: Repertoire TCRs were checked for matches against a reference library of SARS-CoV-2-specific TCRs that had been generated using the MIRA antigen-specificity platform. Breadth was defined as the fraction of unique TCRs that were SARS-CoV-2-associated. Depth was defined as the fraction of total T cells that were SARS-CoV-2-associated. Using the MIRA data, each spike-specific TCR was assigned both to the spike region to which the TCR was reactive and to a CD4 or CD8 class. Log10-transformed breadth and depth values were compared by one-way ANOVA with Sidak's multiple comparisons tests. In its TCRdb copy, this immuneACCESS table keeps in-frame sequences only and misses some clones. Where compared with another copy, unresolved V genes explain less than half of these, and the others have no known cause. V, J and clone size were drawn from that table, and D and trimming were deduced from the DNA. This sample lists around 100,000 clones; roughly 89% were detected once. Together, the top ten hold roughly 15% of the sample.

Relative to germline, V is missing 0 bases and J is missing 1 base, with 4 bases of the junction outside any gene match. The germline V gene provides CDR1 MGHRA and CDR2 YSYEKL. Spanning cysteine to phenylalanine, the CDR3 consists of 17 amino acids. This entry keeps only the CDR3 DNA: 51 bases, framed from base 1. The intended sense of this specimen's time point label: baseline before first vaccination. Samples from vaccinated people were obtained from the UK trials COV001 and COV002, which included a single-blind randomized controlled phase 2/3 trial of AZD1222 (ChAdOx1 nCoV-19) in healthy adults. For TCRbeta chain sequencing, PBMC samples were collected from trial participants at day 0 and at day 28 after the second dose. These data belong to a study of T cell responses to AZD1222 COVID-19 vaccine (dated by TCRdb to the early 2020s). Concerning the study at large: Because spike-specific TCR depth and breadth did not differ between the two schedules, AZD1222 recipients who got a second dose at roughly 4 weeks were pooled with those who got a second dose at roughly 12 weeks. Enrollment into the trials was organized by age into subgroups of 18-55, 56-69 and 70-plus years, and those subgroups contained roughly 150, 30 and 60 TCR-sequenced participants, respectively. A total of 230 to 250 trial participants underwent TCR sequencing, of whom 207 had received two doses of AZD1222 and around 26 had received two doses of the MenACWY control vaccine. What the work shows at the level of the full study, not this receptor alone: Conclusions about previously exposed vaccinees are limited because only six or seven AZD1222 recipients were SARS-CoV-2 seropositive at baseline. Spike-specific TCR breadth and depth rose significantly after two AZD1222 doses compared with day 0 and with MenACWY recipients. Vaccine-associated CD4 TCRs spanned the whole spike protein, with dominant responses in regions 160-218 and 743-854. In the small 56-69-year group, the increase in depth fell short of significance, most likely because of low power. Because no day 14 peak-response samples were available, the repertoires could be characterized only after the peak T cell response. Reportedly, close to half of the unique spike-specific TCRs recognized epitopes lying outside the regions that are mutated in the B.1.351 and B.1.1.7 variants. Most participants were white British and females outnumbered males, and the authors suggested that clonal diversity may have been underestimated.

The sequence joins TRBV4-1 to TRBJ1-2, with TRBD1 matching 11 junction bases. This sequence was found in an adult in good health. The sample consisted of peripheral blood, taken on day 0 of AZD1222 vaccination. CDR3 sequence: CASSQDGTGGNNYGYTF. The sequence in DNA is TGCGCCAGCAGCCAAGATGGGACAGGGGGGAATAACTATGGCTACACCTTC.